This TCR beta chain was documented in a study of CD8+CD57+ T cells in acquired aplastic anemia. Study context: Yields of DNA that came from sorted CD4+ and CD8+ cells averaged 3.2 ug.

Worth noting for this clonotype: Antigen unknown.

This CDR3 spans 15 amino acids. V shed 0 bases and J shed 4 bases, with 11 bases lying between them. The germline V gene encodes CDR1 KGHDR and CDR2 SFDVKD. General study points: CD8+ Simpson's diversity in patients was not significantly different from that in controls.

TCR beta VDJ and CDR3 profiling used genomic DNA as template. TCRdb redid the calling of the reads with MiXCR, one entry per CDR3 protein. The data show approximately 57,000 distinct CDR3 sequences, around 50% seen once. Individuals selected for sequencing had exhibited CD8+CD57+ cell expansion on flow cytometry. Patient blood was sampled before any therapy had been received. The chain uses TRBV24-1 and TRBJ2-5; the D gene could be TRBD1 or TRBD2 (5 bases each). The source is a human donor with aplastic anemia. The sample taken for sequencing was sorted CD4+, CD8+, or CD8+CD57+ T cells (not recorded which) from PBMCs. The CDR3 loop reads CATSDLYGGRETQYF. The CDR3 DNA reads TGTGCCACCAGTGATTTGTATGGGGGAAGAGAGACCCAGTACTTC.